Sequencing of this T cell receptor beta chain was carried out in a study of molecular identifiers for immune sequencing clone quantification. TCRdb reprocessed the PCR reads via MiXCR and lists one record per CDR3 protein. The sample lists just over 95,000 distinct CDR3 sequences, around 24% seen once, with 0.94% in the top ten. This clonotype has at least ten counts. The antigen remains undetermined. Per the germline V gene, CDR1 is LNHDA and CDR2 is SQIVND (reference sequence). This CDR3 has 14 residues. V lost 8 bases, J lost 0 bases, and 10 bases lay in between. The study's findings and limits: Sizes of highly expanded clones could be underestimated through identical TCRs sharing a barcode.

Every naive CD8 library was made from between roughly 18,000 and 1,000,000 sorted cells with 10%, 30% or 50% RNA. Sequenced input: naive CD8+ T cells from blood, with Jurkat cell RNA spiked in. Sample subset: FACS-sorted CD8+CD4-CCR7+CD45RA+ naive T cells. The J gene is TRBJ2-2, the V gene TRBV19; D possibly corresponds to TRBD1 (6 bases). This sequence was found in a human donor in good health. Some libraries in this study had Jurkat cell RNA spiked in. The CDR3 is CASGTGTNTGELFF. The CDR3 bases are TGTGCCAGTGGAACAGGGACGAACACCGGGGAGCTGTTTTTT.